These 15 T cell receptor beta chains were sequenced from one sample in a study of blood T cell repertoires in COVID-19. Repertoires were generated with immunoSEQ multiplex PCR, while TCRdb's copy carries only in-frame clones and drops some. The data contain about 210,000 clones, roughly nine tenths of them singletons. Input material: PBMCs or T cells enriched from blood (not recorded which). All receptors come from a woman aged 40 to 50 in a cohort exposed to, infected with or recovered from COVID-19 (not recorded which).

This clone appeared a single time. The chain is built from TRBV10-3 and TRBJ1-2, with a weak D call TRBD1 (6 bases). The CDR3 runs to 13 residues. Deletions cut 0 bases from V and 8 bases from J, with 10 bases between. Germline CDR1 reads ENHRY; CDR2 reads SYGVKD. As DNA, the CDR3 is TGTGCCATCAGTGAGTCCTGGGGGCAAGGCTACACCTTC. Translated, it gives CAISESWGQGYTF.

The chain recombines TRBV11-3 with TRBJ2-5; the match to TRBD2 covers 7 bases. The CDR3 is 16 residues long. Germline V gene sequence: CDR1 SGHNT, CDR2 YENEEA. V gave up 2 bases and J gave up 1 base; unmatched junction bases: 7. The DNA for the CDR3 is TGTGCCAGCAGCTTAAGCCTCGGGGGGACCCAAGAGACCCAGTACTTC. It translates to CASSLSLGGTQETQYF.

The gene calls are TRBV11-2 and TRBJ1-1; TRBD1 matches 8 bases. Germline V lookup: CDR1 SGHAT, CDR2 FQNNGV. CDR3 size: 13 residues. J gave up 6 bases and V 6 bases, and 6 bases lay outside the gene matches. CDR3 in amino acids: CASSPGQGPEAFF. The CDR3 DNA sequence: TGTGCCAGCAGTCCCGGACAGGGCCCTGAAGCTTTCTTT. Supplemented by reference TRBV11-2 and TRBJ1-1, the full variable domain reads EAGVAQSPRYKIIEKRQSVAFWCNPISGHATLYWYQQILGQGPKLLIQFQNNGVVDDSQLPKDRFSAERLKGVDSTLKIQPAKLEDSAVYLCASSPGQGPEAFFGQGTRLTVV.

In its sample, this clone was seen many times. The chain carries TRBV11-3 and TRBJ2-1, with 9 bases fitting TRBD2. The V gene end was trimmed by 5 bases and the J gene end by 8 bases; junction bases not matched to a gene: 13. This CDR3 has 16 amino acids. Germline-derived CDR1 and CDR2 are SGHNT and YENEEA. CDR3 in DNA: TGTGCCAGCAGCAACCCCCTCATAGCGGGAGCATATGAGCAGTTCTTC. This encodes CASSNPLIAGAYEQFF.

This rearrangement joins TRBV4-1 to TRBJ1-1; possibly TRBD1 for D (6 bases). Looked up from germline, CDR1 is MGHRA and CDR2 is YSYEKL. The length of the CDR3 is 15 residues. V shed 5 bases and J shed 1 base, with 14 bases lying between them. DNA of the CDR3: TGCGCCAGCAGCGATACCGGGACACCGAACACTGAAGCTTTCTTT. Amino acids: CASSDTGTPNTEAFF.

This clone was detected only once. Additional DNA sequences in this sample encode the identical CDR3. The chain employs TRBV5-1 and TRBJ1-1; tentative D call: TRBD1 (5 bases). With 3 bases removed from V and 5 bases from J, the gap between germline ends came to 8 bases. CDR3 length equals 12 residues. Germline CDR1 is SGHRS and CDR2 is YFSETQ. This chain's CDR3 is CASSWGDTEAFF. The DNA for the CDR3 is TGCGCCAGCAGCTGGGGGGATACTGAAGCTTTCTTT. The full variable domain, in which reference TRBV5-1 and TRBJ1-1 provide the parts outside the CDR3, is KAGVTQTPRYLIKTRGQQVTLSCSPISGHRSVSWYQQTPGQGLQFLFEYFSETQRNKGNFPGRFSGRQFSNSRSEMNVSTLELGDSALYLCASSWGDTEAFFGQGTRLTVV.

The chain carries TRBV7-2 and TRBJ2-2, with 8 bases fitting TRBD2. The CDR3 has 14 residues. V lost 5 bases, J lost 7 bases, and 6 bases stayed unmatched. CDR1 is SGHTA, CDR2 FQGNSA, per germline. DNA of the CDR3: TGTGCCAGCAGCCCGGGACTAGGGGGCGGGGAGCTGTTTTTT. Translating gives CASSPGLGGGELFF.

This clone appeared a few times. CDR3 DNA sequence: TGTGCCTGGAGTGTAATCAGTAACTATGGCTACACCTTC. This encodes CAWSVISNYGYTF. The rearrangement links TRBV30 to TRBJ1-2; no reliable D call. The length of the CDR3 is 13 residues. V was clipped by 0 bases and J by 1 base, with 6 bases between them. Per germline, CDR1 GTSNPN and CDR2 SVGIG (reference sequence).

CDR3 coding DNA: TGTGCCATCAGTGATGGCGGGAGAGCTCAAGAGACCCAGTACTTC. It encodes CAISDGGRAQETQYF. The V gene is TRBV10-3, the J gene TRBJ2-5; 7 nucleotides align to TRBD2. The CDR3 loop spans 15 amino acids. CDR1 ENHRY and CDR2 SYGVKD come from the germline V gene. V was pared by 3 bases and J by 2 bases, with 6 bases of the junction left unmatched.

This clone came up many times. The chain uses TRBV7-9 and TRBJ2-1; TRBD2 agrees at 7 bases. The CDR3 contains 14 residues. The J segment lost 4 bases and the V segment lost 5 bases, leaving 5 bases of the junction unmatched. CDR1 is SEHNR, CDR2 FQNEAQ, per germline (reference sequence). The CDR3 DNA reads as TGTGCCAGCAGCGTTAGCGGGCTTTACAATGAGCAGTTCTTC. As protein: CASSVSGLYNEQFF. The full variable domain, completed using reference TRBV7-9 and TRBJ2-1, is DTGVSQNPRHKITKRGQNVTFRCDPISEHNRLYWYRQTLGQGPEFLTYFQNEAQLEKSRLLSDRFSAERPKGSFSTLEIQRTEQGDSAMYLCASSVSGLYNEQFFGPGTRLTVL.

The rearrangement joins TRBV27 to TRBJ2-3, with D unclear. The V end was cut by 3 bases, the J end by 2 bases, with 12 bases between. Germline CDR1 and CDR2: MNHEY and SMNVEV (reference sequence). The CDR3 is 15 residues long. The CDR3 loop is CASSFWAEDTDTQYF. The CDR3 coding sequence is TGTGCCAGCAGTTTTTGGGCAGAAGACACAGATACGCAGTATTTT.

The chain uses TRBV6-5 and TRBJ1-5; a weak D match, TRBD1 (5 bases). In germline, CDR1 is MNHEY, CDR2 SVGAGI. The V end lost 2 bases, the J end lost 10 bases, and 12 bases lay between the germline ends. The CDR3 runs to 13 residues. The CDR3 region is CASSYGRVDPQHF. The CDR3 DNA sequence: TGTGCCAGCAGTTACGGCAGGGTAGACCCCCAGCATTTT.

The rearrangement joins TRBV27 to TRBJ2-3; D may be TRBD1 (7 bases). The length of the CDR3 is 17 residues. Germline V lookup: CDR1 MNHEY, CDR2 SMNVEV (reference sequence). V lost 5 bases and J lost 4, with 22 bases in between. The CDR3 spells CASSPLQGMGGPDTQYF. The CDR3 coding sequence is TGTGCCAGCAGTCCCTTACAGGGGATGGGGGGCCCAGATACGCAGTATTTT.

J is TRBJ1-1 and V is TRBV5-4, with a possible D match to TRBD1 (5 bases). The V and J ends lost 1 base and 1 base respectively, with 8 bases between them. The CDR3 contains 14 residues. Germline V gene lookup returns CDR1 SGHNT and CDR2 YYREEE (reference sequence). Written as DNA, the CDR3 is TGTGCCAGCAGCTTGTCACAGGAGAACACTGAAGCTTTCTTT. This sequence encodes CASSLSQENTEAFF.

The V and J genes are TRBV20-1 and TRBJ1-2; D may be TRBD1 (5 bases). CDR3 size: 11 residues. V lost 6 bases, J lost 3 bases, and 8 bases lay in between. In germline, CDR1 is DFQATT, CDR2 SNEGSKA (reference sequence). The CDR3 spells CSAGHDYGYTF. As DNA, the CDR3 is TGCAGTGCGGGGCACGACTATGGCTACACCTTC.